This T cell receptor (beta chain) was recovered during a study of CD8+CD57+ T cells in acquired aplastic anemia. Across the whole study: Each DNA sample taken from sorted CD4+ and CD8+ cells came to approximately 3 ug on average.

Notes on the study in general: Researchers report that approximately 28 CD8+ CDR3 sequences appeared in both patients and controls.

Genomic DNA, the template, was used for profiling of the TCR beta VDJ and CDR3. TCRdb called the reads again in MiXCR, with one record for every CDR3 protein. The sample includes 300,000 or so distinct CDR3 sequences, under 60% of them seen just once. The germline V and J ends were trimmed by 2 bases and 8 bases, with 12 bases remaining between them. The germline V gene has CDR1 ENHRY and CDR2 SYGVKD. The CDR3 sequence is 14 residues long. All sequencing subjects had displayed CD8+CD57+ cell expansion on flow cytometry. This clonotype was observed many times. Antigen: not known. The chain recombines TRBV10-3 with TRBJ1-4; D unclear. Material: sorted CD4+, CD8+, or CD8+CD57+ T cells (not recorded which) from PBMCs. The receptor was isolated from a human donor with aplastic anemia. The CDR3 DNA sequence: TGTGCCATCAGTGAGACCCCCTTGGGGGAAAAACTGTTTTTT. It encodes CAISETPLGEKLFF.